Below, 9 T cell receptor beta chains from the same sample are listed, as sequenced in a study of blood T cell repertoires in COVID-19. Profiled with immunoSEQ multiplex PCR; TCRdb holds only in-frame clones, not every one. Of more than 200,000 clones in the sample, around nine tenths were seen once. The sequencing input was peripheral blood. The receptors were gathered from a man aged 30 to 45 with active or convalescent COVID-19.

The J gene is TRBJ1-4, the V gene TRBV28; D ambiguous. V lost 1 base, J lost 8 bases, and 8 bases lay in between. The CDR3 has 13 residues. The V gene's germline CDR1 is MDHEN and CDR2 SYDVKM. The CDR3 sequence is CASSLSAVEKLFF. CDR3 sequence (DNA): TGTGCCAGCAGTTTATCGGCGGTAGAAAAACTGTTTTTT.

The J gene is TRBJ1-1, the V gene TRBV4-1; perhaps TRBD1 as D (5 bases). CDR1 is MGHRA and CDR2 is YSYEKL in the germline V gene. This CDR3 spans 15 amino acids. Trimming stripped 1 base from V and 1 base from J, with 10 bases between. CDR3 DNA sequence: TGCGCCAGCAGCCAAGCGGGTAGGGGGAACACTGAAGCTTTCTTT. It translates to CASSQAGRGNTEAFF.

The chain carries TRBV5-6 and TRBJ1-2, with D possibly TRBD1 on 5 matching bases. Per germline, CDR1 SGHDT and CDR2 YYEEEE. CDR3 length: 14 residues. The V and J ends lost 0 bases and 9 bases respectively, with 15 bases between them. As DNA, the CDR3 is TGTGCCAGCAGCTTGGGACAGTTTGAAGATAGCTACACCTTC. This codes for CASSLGQFEDSYTF.

V gene TRBV7-2 combines with J gene TRBJ2-1; 8 bases match TRBD2. There are 15 residues in the CDR3. The germline V gene encodes CDR1 SGHTA and CDR2 FQGNSA. The J segment lost 8 bases and the V segment lost 5 bases, leaving 11 bases of the junction unmatched. CDR3 DNA sequence: TGTGCCAGCAGCGCCGGGACTAGAGCAGGCCATGAGCAGTTCTTC. It translates to CASSAGTRAGHEQFF.

This rearrangement joins TRBV5-1 to TRBJ1-1; the D gene is possibly TRBD1 (5 bases). This CDR3 has 14 residues. Looked up from germline, CDR1 is SGHRS and CDR2 is YFSETQ. With 2 bases removed from V and 7 bases from J, the gap between germline ends came to 15 bases. The CDR3 reads CASSLGTGGFEAFF. Here the CDR3 DNA reads TGCGCCAGCAGCTTAGGGACCGGGGGATTTGAAGCTTTCTTT.

Only one count was recorded for this clone. This chain connects TRBV7-6 to TRBJ1-4, with 7 bases that match TRBD1. CDR1 is SGHVS and CDR2 is FNYEAQ in the germline V gene. V gave up 4 bases and J gave up 4 bases; unmatched junction bases: 9. This CDR3 is 16 amino acids long. Written as DNA, the CDR3 is TGTGCCAGCAGCTACCGGGACAGCTACCTTAATGAAAAACTGTTTTTT. It is translated as CASSYRDSYLNEKLFF.

The chain links TRBV3-1 (or the pseudogene TRBV3-2) to TRBJ2-5, with 12 bases lining up with TRBD2. The V segment lost 1 base and the J segment 1 base; nucleotides outside the gene matches: 10. This CDR3 is 19 amino acids long. Germline values: CDR1 LGHDT, CDR2 YNNKEL (reference sequence). The CDR3 spells CASSQGRGTSGYIQETQYF. CDR3 DNA sequence: TGTGCCAGCAGCCAAGGGAGGGGGACTAGCGGGTATATCCAAGAGACCCAGTACTTC.

Here the CDR3 DNA reads TGTGCCAGCAGCTTGGAGTGGGCAGGGGGCGCAAACACTGAAGCTTTCTTT. Translation: CASSLEWAGGANTEAFF. The rearrangement joins TRBV5-5 to TRBJ1-1; 8 bases fit TRBD1. The CDR3 runs 17 residues. The ends lost 0 bases at V and 2 bases at J; junction bases unmatched: 9. Germline loops: CDR1 SGHKS, CDR2 YYEKEE (reference sequence).

The chain uses TRBV4-3 and TRBJ1-4; 8 bases map to TRBD1. There are 15 residues in the CDR3. The trim removed 3 bases at V and 7 bases at J, leaving 7 bases unmatched. CDR1 and CDR2 from the germline V gene are LGHNA and YSLEER. CDR3 residues: CASSQVPGGIEKLFF. As DNA, the CDR3 is TGCGCCAGCAGCCAGGTTCCAGGGGGCATTGAAAAACTGTTTTTT.